The rows below give T cell receptor beta chains drawn from one sample of a study of cytomegalovirus exposure and HLA in healthy donors. The data were produced by immunoSEQ multiplex PCR, yet TCRdb's version contains in-frame clones alone and is incomplete. This sample has about 190,000 clones; more than 75% occur once, and the top ten carry about 0.8%. What was sequenced was PBMCs. These receptors came from a woman younger than 30 in good health and CMV-seronegative. Each CDR3 is given with its conserved first and last residue. D genes are given only for firm matches. A clone size is listed for some rows: how often the clone was seen (once, few, many), or a class if it is expanded.

abundance	v_gene	j_gene	d_gene	CDR3nt	CDR3aa
NA	TRBV4-1	TRBJ2-2	TRBD2	TGCGCCAGCAGCCAAGGAGCGGGGGGAAACACCGGGGAGCTGTTTTTT	CASSQGAGGNTGELFF
NA	TRBV5-6	TRBJ1-6	NA	TGTGCCAGCAGCTTGTACCCTAGCACCTATAATTCACCCCTCCACTTT	CASSLYPSTYNSPLHF
few	TRBV10-3	TRBJ2-7	NA	TGTGCCATCAGTGAGAGGGGTTCCCCCGAGCAGTACTTC	CAISERGSPEQYF
NA	TRBV27	TRBJ2-1	TRBD2	TGTGCCAGCAGTTTATTAGCGGGAGCGGGTAATGAGCAGTTCTTC	CASSLLAGAGNEQFF
NA	TRBV29-1	TRBJ2-2	NA	TGCAGCGTTGGGGCGGCACCAGGGGCCGGGGAGCTGTTTTTT	CSVGAAPGAGELFF
NA	TRBV6-6	TRBJ1-5	NA	TGTGCCAGCAGTTACCGACAGCATCAGCCCCAGCATTTT	CASSYRQHQPQHF
NA	TRBV28	TRBJ1-1	TRBD1	TGTGCCAGTAACAGGGGCATGAACACTGAAGCTTTCTTT	CASNRGMNTEAFF
NA	TRBV25-1	TRBJ1-4	NA	TGTGCCAGCAGTGAGGGCGGGAGAGATGAAAAACTGTTTTTT	CASSEGGRDEKLFF
NA	TRBV2	TRBJ1-6	NA	TGTGCCAGCAGGGTGGACAGTTCACCCCTCCACTTT	CASRVDSSPLHF
once	TRBV5-1	TRBJ2-1	NA	TGCGCCAGCAGCTTGGGACTTATAAGCTCCTACAATGAGCAGTTCTTC	CASSLGLISSYNEQFF
NA	TRBV6-5	TRBJ1-4	NA	TGTGCCAGCAGTTACGAGGCACGTAATGAAAAACTATTTTTT	CASSYEARNEKLFF
NA	TRBV6-1	TRBJ2-5	TRBD1	TGTGCCAGCAGCCCTATCGGGACAGGCCAAGAGACCCAGTACTTC	CASSPIGTGQETQYF
once	TRBV7-2	TRBJ1-4	NA	TGTGCCAGCAGCTTTACCAACGGGGGTGAAAAACTGTTTTTT	CASSFTNGGEKLFF
NA	TRBV7-9	TRBJ1-1	TRBD1	TGTTCCAGCAGTCGGGGGACAGGGGGGGTGAACACTGAAGCTTTCTTT	CSSSRGTGGVNTEAFF
NA	TRBV19	TRBJ1-1	NA	TGTGCCAGCGAGGCCTTCCCGAACACTGAAGCTTTCTTT	CASEAFPNTEAFF
NA	TRBV2	TRBJ2-1	TRBD1	TGTGCCAGCAGTGCCTGGGGACAGGGGGCGGGGGAGCAGTTCTTC	CASSAWGQGAGEQFF
NA	TRBV19	TRBJ2-7	NA	TGTGCCAGTAGTCGACAGGACAACTCCTACGAGCAGTACTTC	CASSRQDNSYEQYF
NA	TRBV2	TRBJ2-7	NA	TGTGCCAGCAGTGAATACGGGGAGACCCAGCAGTACTTC	CASSEYGETQQYF
NA	TRBV28	TRBJ1-5	TRBD1	TGTGCCAGCAGCACTGGGACAGGCCCAGAGAATTTT	CASSTGTGPENF
NA	TRBV5-4	TRBJ1-3	NA	TGTGCCAGCAGCTGGGGCCAGGGCAACACCATATATTTT	CASSWGQGNTIYF
NA	TRBV27	TRBJ1-2	TRBD1	TGTGCCAGCAGTTTCGTCCAGGGGGCGGGCTACACCTTC	CASSFVQGAGYTF
NA	TRBV29-1	TRBJ2-1	NA	TGCAGCGTAGCGGACAGCAGCTCCTACAATGAGCAGTTCTTC	CSVADSSSYNEQFF
few	TRBV2	TRBJ2-2	NA	TGTGCCAGCAGAAATCAGGGGATTGGCGGGGAGCTGTTTTTT	CASRNQGIGGELFF
NA	TRBV5-1	TRBJ1-1	NA	TGCGCCAGCAGCTTTGGGGGGGCAGCTGAAGCTTTCTTT	CASSFGGAAEAFF
NA	TRBV30	TRBJ1-2	NA	TGTGCCTGGAGTCCCGAGGGAAAGTATGGCTACACCTTC	CAWSPEGKYGYTF
NA	TRBV5-6	TRBJ1-2	NA	TGTGCCAGCAGCTTGCTAGGTCGGGGGGAAGGCTATGGCTACACCTTC	CASSLLGRGEGYGYTF
NA	TRBV28	TRBJ1-5	NA	TGTGCAGTCACAGGGTATTTTCAGCCCCAGCATTTT	CAVTGYFQPQHF
NA	TRBV7-2	TRBJ2-7	NA	TGTGCCAGCAGCTTAGCTGGGGTCGGAGGCGAGCAGTACTTC	CASSLAGVGGEQYF
NA	TRBV29-1	TRBJ2-7	NA	TGCAGCGTTGTGTGGTCGGGGGCCTACGAGCAGTACTTC	CSVVWSGAYEQYF
NA	TRBV6-5	TRBJ1-2	NA	TGTGCCAGCAGTTACGGGCAGTCTTCTGGCTACACCTTC	CASSYGQSSGYTF
NA	TRBV19	TRBJ2-3	TRBD2	TGTGCCAGTAGTCAAACTAGCGGGGGGCCAGATACGCAGTATTTT	CASSQTSGGPDTQYF
NA	TRBV7-9	TRBJ1-1	NA	TGTTCCAGCCGTCTACTATCCTTGAACACTGAAGCTTTCTTT	CSSRLLSLNTEAFF
NA	TRBV30	TRBJ2-1	TRBD2	TGTGCCTGGAGTTTCGGCGGGAGAACCAATGAGCAGTTCTTC	CAWSFGGRTNEQFF
NA	TRBV2	TRBJ2-3	TRBD1	TGTGCCAGCAGGTCCGAGACAGGGTGGACAGATACGCAGTATTTT	CASRSETGWTDTQYF
NA	TRBV19	TRBJ2-3	NA	TGTGCCAGTAGGCCCCGAGAGGTTGATACGCAGTATTTT	CASRPREVDTQYF
NA	TRBV5-1	TRBJ1-1	NA	TGCGCCAGCAGCCCCAACCCCCGGGAGAAAGAAGCTTTCTTT	CASSPNPREKEAFF
NA	TRBV6-5	TRBJ2-7	NA	TGTGCCAGCAGTTCCACAGGGTACTCCTACGAGCAGTACTTC	CASSSTGYSYEQYF
NA	TRBV9	TRBJ2-1	TRBD2	TGTGCCAGCAGCGTAGACCCCCCCGGGACTAGCTTTGGGGAGCAGTTCTTC	CASSVDPPGTSFGEQFF
NA	TRBV30	TRBJ2-7	TRBD2	TGTGCCTGGAGTAGACTAGCGGGAGCCATGGTCGGCGAGCAGTACTTC	CAWSRLAGAMVGEQYF
NA	TRBV2	TRBJ1-1	TRBD1	TGTGCCAGCAGCGGACAGGGGGCGCACACTGAAGCTTTCTTT	CASSGQGAHTEAFF
NA	TRBV30	TRBJ2-7	TRBD1	TGTGCCTGGGGACAGGGGGCGGGTGAGCAGTACTTC	CAWGQGAGEQYF
NA	TRBV13	TRBJ1-2	NA	TGTGCCAGCAGCCCTTCCTTGGCAGGGTATGGCTACACCTTC	CASSPSLAGYGYTF
once	TRBV11-2	TRBJ2-1	TRBD1	TGTGCCAGCAGCTTAGCGGGACAGGGAGCCTCCTACAATGAGCAGTTCTTC	CASSLAGQGASYNEQFF
NA	TRBV5-8	TRBJ2-2	TRBD1	TGTGCCAGCAGCTTGGTCAGGGGGACCGGGGAGCTGTTTTTT	CASSLVRGTGELFF
NA	TRBV2	TRBJ2-1	NA	TGTGCCAGCAGTGGTAGTGCGGGGCAGTTCTTC	CASSGSAGQFF
once	TRBV6-5	TRBJ2-6	NA	TGTGCCAGCAGTTACGAAGGGGCTGGGGCCAACGTCCTGACTTTC	CASSYEGAGANVLTF
NA	TRBV5-1	TRBJ2-3	TRBD2	TGCGCCAGCAGCTTGCAGCGGGAGTACGCAGATACGCAGTATTTT	CASSLQREYADTQYF
once	TRBV5-4	TRBJ2-7	NA	TGTGCCAGCAGCTTGGCGGGAGTTCTATACGAGCAGTACTTC	CASSLAGVLYEQYF
NA	TRBV6-5	TRBJ2-7	NA	TGTGCCAGCAGTGCGGGGGACAGGAACTACGAGCAGTACTTC	CASSAGDRNYEQYF
NA	TRBV7-9	TRBJ1-2	TRBD1	TGTGCCAGCAGCTTGGGACAGGGTAACGGCTACACCTTC	CASSLGQGNGYTF
NA	TRBV15	TRBJ2-1	NA	TGTGCCACCAGCAGAGATAAAGCCTCCTACAATGAGCAGTTCTTC	CATSRDKASYNEQFF
NA	TRBV11-2	TRBJ2-5	TRBD1	TGTGCCAGCAGCTCCGGGACAGGCGGGGAGACCCAGTACTTC	CASSSGTGGETQYF
NA	TRBV6-5	TRBJ2-7	NA	TGTGCCAGCAGTTACTCGCAGGTAGCGGCCTACGAGCAGTACTTC	CASSYSQVAAYEQYF